One T cell receptor beta chain is described in this entry. Using immunoSEQ multiplex PCR, the repertoire was profiled, and TCRdb retains in-frame clones only, with some absent. This sample has 200,000 or so clones; 88% occur once, and the top ten carry over 2%. Enrolled through a virtual design, the participants were between roughly 18 and 95 years of age and came from some 26 US areas. Germline CDR1 and CDR2: MNHNS and SASEGT. The CDR3 sequence is 16 residues long. V gave up 0 bases and J gave up 6 bases, with 17 bases separating them. This sample was included in a study of blood T cell repertoires in COVID-19. Study-wide context: COVID-19 samples from acute and convalescent phases originated in the United States, Italy and Spain.

The V call is TRBV6-1, the J call TRBJ1-1; D might be TRBD1 (5 bases). This receptor was identified in a woman aged 40 to 49 with acute COVID-19. The sequencing sample was made of PBMCs or T cells enriched from blood (not recorded which). The CDR3 here is CASSEAGPGRRPEAFF. The CDR3 nucleotides are TGTGCCAGCAGTGAAGCCGGCCCAGGGCGCCGACCTGAAGCTTTCTTT.